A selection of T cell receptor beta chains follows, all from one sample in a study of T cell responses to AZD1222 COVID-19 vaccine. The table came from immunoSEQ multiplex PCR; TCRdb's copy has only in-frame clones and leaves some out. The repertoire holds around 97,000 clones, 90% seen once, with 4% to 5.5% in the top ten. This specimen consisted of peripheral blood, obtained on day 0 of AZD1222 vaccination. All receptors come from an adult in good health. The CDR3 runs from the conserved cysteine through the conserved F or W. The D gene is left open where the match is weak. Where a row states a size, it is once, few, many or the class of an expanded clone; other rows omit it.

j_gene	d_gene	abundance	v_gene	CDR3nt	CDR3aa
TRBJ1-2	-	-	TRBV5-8	TGTGCCAGCAGCTTGGCTCAGGGTGGCTATGGCTACACCTTC	CASSLAQGGYGYTF
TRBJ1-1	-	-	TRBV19	TGTGCCAGTAGGTGGGGCAGTCTAAACACTGAAGCTTTCTTT	CASRWGSLNTEAFF
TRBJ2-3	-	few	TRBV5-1	TGCGCCAGCATGTTTAGCGGCCTCACAGATACGCAGTATTTT	CASMFSGLTDTQYF
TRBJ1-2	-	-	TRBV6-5	TGTGCCAGCAGAGGGGCCGGGGTTGTGGGAGGCTACACCTTC	CASRGAGVVGGYTF
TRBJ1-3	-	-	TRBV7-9	TGTGCCAGCAGCTCGCTTCACAGGGACTCTGGAAACACCATATATTTT	CASSSLHRDSGNTIYF
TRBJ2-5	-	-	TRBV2	TGTGCCAGCAACTGGGGGGGCAGCCAAGAGACCCAGTACTTC	CASNWGGSQETQYF
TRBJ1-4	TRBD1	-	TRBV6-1	TGTGCCAGCAGTGGAACCGGGACAGGACTTAATGAAAAACTGTTTTTT	CASSGTGTGLNEKLFF
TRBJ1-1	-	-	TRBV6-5	TGTGCCAGCAGAGTCGAACGACAGGCCCCTAAGGCTTTCTTT	CASRVERQAPKAFF
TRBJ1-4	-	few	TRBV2	TGTGCCAGCAGCATGGAGGGAACGACTAATGAAAAACTGTTTTTT	CASSMEGTTNEKLFF
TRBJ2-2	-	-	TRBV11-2	TGTGCCAGCAGCTTAACACAGACCGGGGAGCTGTTTTTT	CASSLTQTGELFF
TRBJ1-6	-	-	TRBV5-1	TGCGCCAGCAGCTTCGGGAATTCACCCCTCCACTTT	CASSFGNSPLHF
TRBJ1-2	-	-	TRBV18	TGTGCCAGCTCAGAGGGAGACGACTATGGCTACACCTTC	CASSEGDDYGYTF
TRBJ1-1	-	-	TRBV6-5	TGTGCCAGCAGTTACTGGCCAAACACTGAAGCTTTCTTT	CASSYWPNTEAFF
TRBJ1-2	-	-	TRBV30	TGTGCCTGGAGTGCAATTGACAGAGGGGCAAGTGGAGGCTATGGCTACACCTTC	CAWSAIDRGASGGYGYTF
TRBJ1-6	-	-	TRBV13	TGTGCCAGCAGCGCCCGTCAAGAATATAATTCACCCCTCCACTTT	CASSARQEYNSPLHF
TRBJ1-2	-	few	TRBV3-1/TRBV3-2	TGTGCCAGCAGCCAAGATTATCGGGGGGCGGGCTACACCTTC	CASSQDYRGAGYTF
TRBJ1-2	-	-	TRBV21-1	TGTGCCAGCACGAGTTCGGGTGGGGACTCCTATGGCTACACCTTC	CASTSSGGDSYGYTF
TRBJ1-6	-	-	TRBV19	TGTGCCAGTAGCCTCGGACTCAGATTCAATAATTCACCCCTCCACTTT	CASSLGLRFNNSPLHF
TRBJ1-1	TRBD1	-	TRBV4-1	TGCGCCAGCAGCCAATATGGGACAGGGCACATGAACACTGAAGCTTTCTTT	CASSQYGTGHMNTEAFF
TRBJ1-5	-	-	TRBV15	TGTGCCACCAGCAGAGGTCGGGAGAACAATCAGCCCCAGCATTTT	CATSRGRENNQPQHF
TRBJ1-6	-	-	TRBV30	TGTGCCTGGGCAGGGCTCTCCTATAATTCACCCCTCCACTTT	CAWAGLSYNSPLHF
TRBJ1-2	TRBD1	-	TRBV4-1	TGCGCCAGCAGCCAAACGACAGGGCGGAAAGGCTACACCTTC	CASSQTTGRKGYTF
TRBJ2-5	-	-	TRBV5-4	TGTGCCAGCAGCTGGGCCCTAGGACAAGAGACCCAGTACTTC	CASSWALGQETQYF
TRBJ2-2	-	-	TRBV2	TGTGCCAGCACCACCGGGGAGGGGGCTCGTAGCGACCACGCGAGAACCGGGGAGCTGTTTTTT	CASTTGEGARSDHARTGELFF
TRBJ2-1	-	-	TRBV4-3	TGCGCCAGCAGCCCCAACCGGGACACCTCCTACAATGAGCAGTTCTTC	CASSPNRDTSYNEQFF
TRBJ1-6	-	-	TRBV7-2	TGTGCCAGCAGCTTAGAGCCGTATAATTCACCCCTCCACTTT	CASSLEPYNSPLHF
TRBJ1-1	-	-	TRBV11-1	TGTGCCAGCAGCTTAAGCTTCGCCCCTGGGAACACTGAAGCTTTCTTT	CASSLSFAPGNTEAFF